This T cell receptor beta chain appears in the sequencing data of a study of OX40 agonist ivuxolimab in advanced cancers. Profiled with immunoSEQ multiplex PCR; TCRdb holds only in-frame clones, not every one. The sample yields some 60,000 clones, approximately 90% seen once. Trimming cost V 4 bases and J 5 bases, with 17 bases left between them. Germline V gene lookup returns CDR1 SGHDN and CDR2 FVKESK. CDR3 length: 16 amino acids. The sequence came from an adult with an advanced solid tumor such as melanoma, head and neck, liver or kidney cancer. The sequenced sample was CD4+ or CD8+ T cells sorted from blood, obtained in a trial of the OX40 agonist ivuxolimab. V and J are TRBV14 and TRBJ2-2; maybe TRBD2 (5 bases). CDR3 amino acids: CASSPTRGRGTGELFF. CDR3 in DNA: TGTGCCAGCAGCCCTACAAGAGGGAGAGGAACCGGGGAGCTGTTTTTT. The whole variable domain, filled in from reference TRBV14 and TRBJ2-2, reads EAGVTQFPSHSVIEKGQTVTLRCDPISGHDNLYWYRRVMGKEIKFLLHFVKESKQDESGMPNNRFLAERTGGTYSTLKVQPAELEDSGVYFCASSPTRGRGTGELFFGEGSRLTVL.